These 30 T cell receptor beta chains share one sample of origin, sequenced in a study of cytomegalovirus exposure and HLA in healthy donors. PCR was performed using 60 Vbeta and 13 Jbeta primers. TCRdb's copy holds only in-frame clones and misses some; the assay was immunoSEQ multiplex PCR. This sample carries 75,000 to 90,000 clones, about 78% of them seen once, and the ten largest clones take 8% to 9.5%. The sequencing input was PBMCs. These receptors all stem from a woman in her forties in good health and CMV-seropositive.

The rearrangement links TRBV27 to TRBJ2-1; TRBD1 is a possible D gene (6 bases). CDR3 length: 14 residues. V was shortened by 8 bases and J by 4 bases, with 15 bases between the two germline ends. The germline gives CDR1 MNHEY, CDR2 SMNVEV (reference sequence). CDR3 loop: CASARTVGYNEQFF. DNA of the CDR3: TGTGCCAGCGCCCGGACAGTAGGGTACAATGAGCAGTTCTTC.

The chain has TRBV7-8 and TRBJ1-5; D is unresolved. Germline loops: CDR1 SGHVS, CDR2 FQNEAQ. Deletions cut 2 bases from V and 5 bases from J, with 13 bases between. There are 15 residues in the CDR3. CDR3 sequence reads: CASSLNLQAHQPQHF. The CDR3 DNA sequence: TGTGCCAGCAGCTTAAATTTGCAGGCACATCAGCCCCAGCATTTT.

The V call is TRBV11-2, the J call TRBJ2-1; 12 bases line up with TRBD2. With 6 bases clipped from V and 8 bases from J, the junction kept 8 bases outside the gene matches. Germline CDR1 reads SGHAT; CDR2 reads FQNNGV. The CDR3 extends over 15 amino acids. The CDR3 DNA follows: TGTGCCAGCAGAATAGTACTAGCGGGGGGCGATGAGCAGTTCTTC. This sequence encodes CASRIVLAGGDEQFF.

The CDR3 is CASSLGIAGDGANVLTF. DNA for the CDR3: TGTGCCAGCAGCTTAGGTATTGCGGGGGACGGGGCCAACGTCCTGACTTTC. The chain is built from TRBV7-9 and TRBJ2-6; 7 bases align to TRBD2. Germline-derived CDR1 and CDR2 are SEHNR and FQNEAQ (reference sequence). V shed 1 base, J shed 4 bases, and the junction held 7 bases outside the gene matches. This CDR3 is 17 amino acids long.

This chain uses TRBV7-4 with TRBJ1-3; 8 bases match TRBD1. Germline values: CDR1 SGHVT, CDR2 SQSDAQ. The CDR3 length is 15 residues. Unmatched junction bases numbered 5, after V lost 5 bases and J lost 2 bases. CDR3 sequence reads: CASSTDRGPGNTIYF. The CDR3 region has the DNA TGTGCCAGCAGCACCGACAGGGGTCCTGGAAACACCATATATTTT.

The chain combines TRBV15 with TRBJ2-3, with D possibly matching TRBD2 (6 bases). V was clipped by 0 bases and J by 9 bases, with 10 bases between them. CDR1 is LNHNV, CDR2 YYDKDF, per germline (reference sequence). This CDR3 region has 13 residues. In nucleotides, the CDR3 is TGTGCCACCAGCAGAGATGTGGCGGGAACGCAGTATTTT. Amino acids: CATSRDVAGTQYF.

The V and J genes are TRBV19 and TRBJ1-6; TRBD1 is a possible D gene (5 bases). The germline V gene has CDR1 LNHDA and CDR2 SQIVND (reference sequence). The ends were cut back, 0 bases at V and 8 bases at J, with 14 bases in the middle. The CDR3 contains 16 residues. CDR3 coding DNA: TGTGCCAGTAGTATAGATCGAAACAGGCGGTATTCACCCCTCCACTTT. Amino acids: CASSIDRNRRYSPLHF.

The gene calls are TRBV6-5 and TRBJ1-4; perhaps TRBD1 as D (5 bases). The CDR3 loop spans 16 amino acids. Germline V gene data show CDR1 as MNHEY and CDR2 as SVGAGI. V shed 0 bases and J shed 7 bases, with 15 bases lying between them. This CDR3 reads CASSYSPGWVGEKLFF. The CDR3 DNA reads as TGTGCCAGCAGTTACTCTCCAGGGTGGGTCGGTGAAAAACTGTTTTTT.

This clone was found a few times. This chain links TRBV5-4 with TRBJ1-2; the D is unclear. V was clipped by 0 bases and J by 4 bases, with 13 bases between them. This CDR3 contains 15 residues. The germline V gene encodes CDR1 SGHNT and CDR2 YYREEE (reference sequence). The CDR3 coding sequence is TGTGCCAGCAGCTTGGGGGCAGAGAGTTTCTATGGCTACACCTTC. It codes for CASSLGAESFYGYTF.

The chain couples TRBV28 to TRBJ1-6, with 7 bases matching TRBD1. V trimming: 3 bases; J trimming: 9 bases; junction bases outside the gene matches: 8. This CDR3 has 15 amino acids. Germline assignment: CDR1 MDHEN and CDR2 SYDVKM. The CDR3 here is CASSLPQGSGSPLHF. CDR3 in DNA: TGTGCCAGCAGTTTGCCACAGGGGTCGGGTTCACCCCTCCACTTT.

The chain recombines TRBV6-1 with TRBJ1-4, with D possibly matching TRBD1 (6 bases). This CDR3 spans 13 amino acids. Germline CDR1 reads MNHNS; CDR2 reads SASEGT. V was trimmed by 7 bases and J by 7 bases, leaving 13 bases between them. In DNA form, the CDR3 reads TGTGCCAGCACGCGGCAGGGGACTGAAAAACTGTTTTTT. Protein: CASTRQGTEKLFF.

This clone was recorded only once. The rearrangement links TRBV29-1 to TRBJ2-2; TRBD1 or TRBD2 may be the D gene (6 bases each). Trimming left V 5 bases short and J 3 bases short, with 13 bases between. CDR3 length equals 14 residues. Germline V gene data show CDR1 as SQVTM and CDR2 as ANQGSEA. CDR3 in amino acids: CSVQGGGYTGELFF. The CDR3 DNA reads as TGCAGCGTTCAAGGAGGGGGATACACCGGGGAGCTGTTTTTT.

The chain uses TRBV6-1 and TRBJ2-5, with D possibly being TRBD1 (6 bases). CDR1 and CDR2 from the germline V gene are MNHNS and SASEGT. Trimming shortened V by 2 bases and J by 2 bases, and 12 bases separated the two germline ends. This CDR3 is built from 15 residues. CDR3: CASSELGANQETQYF. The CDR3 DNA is TGTGCCAGCAGTGAATTGGGGGCTAATCAAGAGACCCAGTACTTC.

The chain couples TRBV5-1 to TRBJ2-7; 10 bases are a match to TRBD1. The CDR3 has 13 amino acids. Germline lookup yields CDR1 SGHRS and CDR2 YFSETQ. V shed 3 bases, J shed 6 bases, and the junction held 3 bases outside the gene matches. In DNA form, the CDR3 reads TGCGCCAGCAGCTCAGACAGGGGGCGCGAGCAGTACTTC. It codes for CASSSDRGREQYF.

Here the CDR3 reads CASSYSGDYNQPQHF. CDR3 nucleotides: TGTGCCAGCAGTTACTCAGGGGACTACAATCAGCCCCAGCATTTT. The chain joins TRBV6-5 to TRBJ1-5, with a weak D call TRBD1 (5 bases). V was cut by 0 bases and J by 3 bases, with 9 bases left in between. This CDR3 spans 15 amino acids. Germline loops: CDR1 MNHEY, CDR2 SVGAGI.

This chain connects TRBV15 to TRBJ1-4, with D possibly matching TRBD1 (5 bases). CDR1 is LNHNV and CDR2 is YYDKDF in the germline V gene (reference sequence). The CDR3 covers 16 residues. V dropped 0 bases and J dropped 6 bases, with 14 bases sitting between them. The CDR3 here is CATSRDKTVRDEKLFF. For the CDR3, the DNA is TGTGCCACCAGCAGAGACAAGACAGTGAGAGATGAAAAACTGTTTTTT.

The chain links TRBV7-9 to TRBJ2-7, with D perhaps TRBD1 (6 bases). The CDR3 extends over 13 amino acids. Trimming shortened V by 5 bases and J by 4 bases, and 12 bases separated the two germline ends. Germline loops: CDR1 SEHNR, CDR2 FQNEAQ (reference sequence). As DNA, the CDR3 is TGTGCCAGCAGCCTACAGGGTGGGTACGAGCAGTACTTC. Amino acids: CASSLQGGYEQYF.

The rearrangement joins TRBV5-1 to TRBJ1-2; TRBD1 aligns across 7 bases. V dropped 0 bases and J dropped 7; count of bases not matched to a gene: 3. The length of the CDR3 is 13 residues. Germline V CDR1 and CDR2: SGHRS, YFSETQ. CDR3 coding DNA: TGCGCCAGCAGCTTGGAGACAGGGATTGGCTACACCTTC. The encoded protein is CASSLETGIGYTF.

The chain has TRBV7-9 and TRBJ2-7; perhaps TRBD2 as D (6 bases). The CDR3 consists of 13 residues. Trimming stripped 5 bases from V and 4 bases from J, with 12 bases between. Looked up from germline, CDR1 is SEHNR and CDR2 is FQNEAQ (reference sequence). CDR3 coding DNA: TGTGCCAGCAGCCTTGCAGGGAGGTACGAGCAGTACTTC. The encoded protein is CASSLAGRYEQYF.

The CDR3 coding sequence is TGTGCCAGCAGCCAAGGGGTTACAGGGAAGTACTTC. The encoded protein is CASSQGVTGKYF. The chain uses TRBV7-9 and TRBJ2-7; a weak D match, TRBD1 (6 bases). The CDR3 consists of 12 residues. The V gene lost 5 bases and the J gene lost 11 bases, with 16 bases spanning the gap. Germline V CDR1 and CDR2: SEHNR, FQNEAQ (reference sequence).

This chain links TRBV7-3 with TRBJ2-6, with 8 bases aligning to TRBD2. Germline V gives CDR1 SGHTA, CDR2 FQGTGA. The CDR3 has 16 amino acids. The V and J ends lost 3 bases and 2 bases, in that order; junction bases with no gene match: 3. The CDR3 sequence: CASSFDGGAGANVLTF. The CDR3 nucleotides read TGTGCCAGCAGCTTCGACGGGGGGGCTGGGGCCAACGTCCTGACTTTC.

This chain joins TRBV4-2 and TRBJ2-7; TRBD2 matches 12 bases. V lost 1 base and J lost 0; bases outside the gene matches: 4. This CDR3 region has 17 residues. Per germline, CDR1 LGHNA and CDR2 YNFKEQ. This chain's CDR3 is CASSQAGLAGNSYEQYF. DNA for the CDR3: TGTGCCAGCAGCCAAGCAGGACTAGCGGGGAACTCCTACGAGCAGTACTTC.

This CDR3 is CASSEGRANQPQHF. The CDR3 DNA sequence: TGTGCCAGCAGTGAAGGCAGGGCCAATCAGCCCCAGCATTTT. The chain uses TRBV2 and TRBJ1-5; possibly TRBD1 for D (5 bases). V shed 1 base and J shed 3 bases, with 7 bases lying between them. The CDR3 has 14 amino acids. Germline V gene lookup returns CDR1 SNHLY and CDR2 FYNNEI. The variable domain in full, with the rest retrieved from reference TRBV2 and TRBJ1-5, is EPEVTQTPSHQVTQMGQEVILRCVPISNHLYFYWYRQILGQKVEFLVSFYNNEISEKSEIFDDQFSVERPDGSNFTLKIRSTKLEDSAMYFCASSEGRANQPQHFGDGTRLSIL.

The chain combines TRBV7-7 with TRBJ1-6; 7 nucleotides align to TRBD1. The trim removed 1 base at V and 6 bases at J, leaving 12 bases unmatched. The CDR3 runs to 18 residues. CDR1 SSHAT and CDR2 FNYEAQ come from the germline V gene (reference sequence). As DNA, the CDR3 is TGTGCCAGCAGCTTAGAGTTCACAGGGGATAGCATTAATTCACCCCTCCACTTT. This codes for CASSLEFTGDSINSPLHF.

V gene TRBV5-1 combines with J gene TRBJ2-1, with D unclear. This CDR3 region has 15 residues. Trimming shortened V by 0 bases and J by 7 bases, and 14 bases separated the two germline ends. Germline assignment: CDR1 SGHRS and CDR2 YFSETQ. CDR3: CASSLAPPYGNEQFF. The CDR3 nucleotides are TGCGCCAGCAGCTTGGCTCCCCCCTACGGGAATGAGCAGTTCTTC.

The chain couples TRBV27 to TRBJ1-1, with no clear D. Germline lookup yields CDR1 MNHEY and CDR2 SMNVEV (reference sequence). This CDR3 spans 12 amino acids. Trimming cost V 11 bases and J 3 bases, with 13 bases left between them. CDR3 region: CARTSCYTEAFF. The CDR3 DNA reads TGTGCCCGCACCTCCTGTTACACTGAAGCTTTCTTT.

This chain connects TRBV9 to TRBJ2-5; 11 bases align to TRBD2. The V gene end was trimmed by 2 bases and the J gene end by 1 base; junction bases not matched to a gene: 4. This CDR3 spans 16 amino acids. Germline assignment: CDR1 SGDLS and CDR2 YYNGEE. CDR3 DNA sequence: TGTGCCAGCAGCGTCCTTAGCGGGGGGGGCCAAGAGACCCAGTACTTC. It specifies CASSVLSGGGQETQYF.

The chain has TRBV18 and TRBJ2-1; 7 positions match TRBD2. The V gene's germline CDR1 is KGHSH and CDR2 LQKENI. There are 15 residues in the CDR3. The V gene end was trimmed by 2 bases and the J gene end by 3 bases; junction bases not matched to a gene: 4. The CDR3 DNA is TGTGCCAGCTCACCAACTAGCGATGGCTACAATGAGCAGTTCTTC. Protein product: CASSPTSDGYNEQFF.

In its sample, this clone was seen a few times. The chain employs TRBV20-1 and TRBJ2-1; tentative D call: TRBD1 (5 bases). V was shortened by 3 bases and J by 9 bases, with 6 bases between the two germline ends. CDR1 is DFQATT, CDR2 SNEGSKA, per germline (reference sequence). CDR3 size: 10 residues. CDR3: CSASRGEQFF. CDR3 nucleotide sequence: TGCAGTGCTAGTAGGGGTGAGCAGTTCTTC.

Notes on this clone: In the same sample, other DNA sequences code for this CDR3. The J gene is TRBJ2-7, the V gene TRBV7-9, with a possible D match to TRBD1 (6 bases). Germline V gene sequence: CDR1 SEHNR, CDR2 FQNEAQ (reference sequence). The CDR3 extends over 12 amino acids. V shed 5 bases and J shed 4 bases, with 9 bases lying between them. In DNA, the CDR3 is TGTGCCAGCAGCGTTACAGGGTACGAGCAGTACTTC. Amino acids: CASSVTGYEQYF.